This TCR beta chain originates from a study of blood T cells in healthy people across ages. Combining a sample-barcoded 5' primer with a J-beta primer mix, a second PCR ran for roughly 6 to 11 cycles. One entry per CDR3 protein, called by TCRdb with MiXCR from the 5' RACE reads. The data show around 1.7 million distinct CDR3 sequences, 28% seen once. This clonotype turned up a few times. The CDR3 totals 16 residues. The J segment lost 4 bases and the V segment lost 5 bases, leaving 6 bases of the junction unmatched. Germline CDR1 SGHTA, CDR2 FQGNSA. The chain joins TRBV7-2 to TRBJ2-7; 15 bases fit TRBD2. The clonotype comes from a woman aged 25-40 years in good health. Sequenced: blood. The CDR3 region has the DNA TGTGCCAGCAGCCACGGGACTAGCGGGAGGCCTTACGAGCAGTACTTC. Translation: CASSHGTSGRPYEQYF.